The source of this T cell receptor beta chain is a study of OX40 agonist ivuxolimab in advanced cancers. Study summary: The dose-escalation cohort was around 83% male, with a mean age of around 54 years, ranging roughly 23 to 79. Approximately 41% of patients had received prior checkpoint inhibitor therapy.

Germline CDR1 SGDLS, CDR2 YYNGEE. The CDR3 covers 15 residues. V was pared by 0 bases and J by 8 bases, with 15 bases between. Libraries were prepared by immunoSEQ multiplex PCR; TCRdb keeps only in-frame clonotypes and omits some of them. This table holds fewer than 15,000 clones, just under 75% found once. Peripheral blood came from all dose cohorts at three timepoints. The sample in question was CD4+ or CD8+ T cells sorted from blood, obtained in a trial of the OX40 agonist ivuxolimab. The chain is built from TRBV9 and TRBJ2-1, with D possibly matching TRBD1 (6 bases). The TCR sequence derives from an adult with an advanced solid tumor such as melanoma, head and neck, liver or kidney cancer. The CDR3, as DNA: TGTGCCAGCAGCGTAGGTGGGGGCGTGGGGGATGAGCAGTTCTTC. As protein: CASSVGGGVGDEQFF.